This TCR beta chain originates from a study of identifying expanded T cells in peripheral blood. Points from the study as a whole: Clone count variance between roughly 2-week samples rose with total template count. Over about two and four weeks, about 16 and 20 clones changed, versus around 1.2 between replicates.

The CDR3 covers 15 residues. V lost 1 base to trimming and J lost 6 bases; unmatched junction nucleotides: 4. CDR1 and CDR2 from the germline V gene are SGHAT and FQNNGV. This clone was observed a handful of times. Its antigen is unknown. Sequencing used immunoSEQ multiplex PCR; TCRdb keeps in-frame clones, though not all of them. The sample has around 80,000 clones; roughly 90% are singletons. The receptor was derived from a person between 18 and 70 years old in good health. V and J are TRBV11-2 and TRBJ1-2, with 11 bases aligning to TRBD1. Specimen: blood. CDR3 protein: CASSLVGQGADGYTF. In nucleotides, the CDR3 is TGTGCCAGCAGCTTAGTCGGACAGGGGGCGGATGGCTACACCTTC. Filled out from reference TRBV11-2 and TRBJ1-2, the complete variable domain reads EAGVAQSPRYKIIEKRQSVAFWCNPISGHATLYWYQQILGQGPKLLIQFQNNGVVDDSQLPKDRFSAERLKGVDSTLKIQPAKLEDSAVYLCASSLVGQGADGYTFGSGTRLTVV.